The sequence of this T cell receptor beta chain was determined in a study of fetal regulatory T cell absence and autoimmunity. Study-wide context: Without clinical diabetes, IPEX patients showed exocrine pancreas autoimmunity.

To note about this clone: Its antigen is not known.

The CDR3 consists of 14 residues. After removal of 2 bases from V and 9 bases from J, the junction contained 6 bases not matched to a gene. Germline CDR1 SGHTA, CDR2 FQGNSA. Sequencing was at survey level. Method: immunoSEQ multiplex PCR; TCRdb's copy keeps in-frame clones and lacks some. The sample has 95,000 or so clones; approximately 79% are singletons. The study's findings and limits: In IPEX syndrome, oligoclonal enrichment was read as supporting prenatal antigen-driven autoimmunity in the pancreas. Some top pancreas TCR clones were over 95-fold enriched versus cord blood.

V gene TRBV7-2 combines with J gene TRBJ2-1, with 8 nucleotides matching TRBD1. The sample consisted of pancreas tissue. The TCR comes from a male donor with IPEX syndrome. CDR3 region: CASSLNQGAGEQFF. CDR3 DNA sequence: TGTGCCAGCAGCTTAAATCAGGGGGCGGGTGAGCAGTTCTTC.